Each of the 29 T cell receptor beta chains below was sequenced from the same sample in a study of vaccination effects on CD4 cells after COVID-19. These receptors' antigens are unknown. Expansion with viral peptide pools was applied to antigen-specific CD4+ T cells by the ViraFEST assay prior to sequencing. At the end of approximately 10 days of culture, CD4+ T cells were isolated. Prior SARS-CoV-2 infection was absent in the vaccine recipients, as shown by negative nucleocapsid antibodies. Only in-frame clones appear in the TCRdb table, and some are missing; sequencing was by immunoSEQ multiplex PCR. The table includes about 41,000 clones, around 77% detected once. Here the sequenced sample was CD4+ T cells from PBMCs cultured with HCoV-NL63 spike peptides, taken before COVID-19 vaccination. The origin of the receptors is a human donor who received a COVID-19 vaccine.

V usage is TRBV19 and J usage is TRBJ1-5; unclear D gene. V lost 8 bases, J lost 0 bases, and 8 bases lay in between. Germline V lookup: CDR1 LNHDA, CDR2 SQIVND (reference sequence). There are 13 residues in the CDR3. CDR3 sequence reads: CASGLNSNQPQHF. The CDR3 DNA reads as TGTGCCAGTGGGCTTAATAGCAATCAGCCCCAGCATTTT.

J is TRBJ1-5 and V is TRBV5-1; D is uncertain. The V end lost 3 bases, the J end lost 4 bases, and 8 bases lay between the germline ends. This CDR3 contains 13 residues. Germline CDR1 SGHRS, CDR2 YFSETQ. Here the CDR3 DNA reads TGCGCCAGCAGCTCAGGTGGGAATCAGCCCCAGCATTTT. The encoded protein is CASSSGGNQPQHF.

This clone has a handful of counts. CDR3: CASSLGTGASNQPQHF. The CDR3 coding sequence is TGTGCCAGCAGCTTGGGCACAGGGGCTTCGAATCAGCCCCAGCATTTT. V is TRBV7-9 and J is TRBJ1-5, with TRBD1 matching 7 bases. V gave up 3 bases and J gave up 4 bases; unmatched junction bases: 9. This CDR3 region has 16 residues. The germline V gene has CDR1 SEHNR and CDR2 FQNEAQ (reference sequence).

The chain combines TRBV7-9 with TRBJ1-2, with D perhaps TRBD1 (5 bases). The CDR3 contains 15 residues. Germline CDR1 is SEHNR and CDR2 is FQNEAQ (reference sequence). Trimming removed 1 base from V and 8 bases from J, with 17 bases in between. This CDR3 reads CASSLGGERGRGYTF. The CDR3, as DNA: TGTGCCAGCAGCTTAGGGGGAGAAAGGGGCCGGGGCTACACCTTC.

This chain links TRBV7-9 with TRBJ2-1, with a possible D match to TRBD1 (6 bases). Germline assignment: CDR1 SEHNR and CDR2 FQNEAQ (reference sequence). V lost 1 base and J lost 6, with 13 bases in between. The CDR3 spans 15 residues. This chain's CDR3 is CASSLVGAGVNEQFF. CDR3 nucleotide sequence: TGTGCCAGCAGCTTAGTAGGGGCAGGGGTCAATGAGCAGTTCTTC.

The J gene is TRBJ2-1, the V gene TRBV7-2; D may be TRBD1 (6 bases). Looked up from germline, CDR1 is SGHTA and CDR2 is FQGNSA. The CDR3 spans 14 residues. V was pared by 5 bases and J by 6 bases, with 14 bases between. The CDR3 loop is CASSVGQKGNEQFF. The CDR3 DNA sequence: TGTGCCAGCAGCGTCGGACAGAAGGGCAATGAGCAGTTCTTC.

The J gene is TRBJ1-5, the V gene TRBV6-5; D possibly corresponds to TRBD1 (5 bases). The germline V and J ends were trimmed by 6 bases and 0 bases, with 12 bases remaining between them. The CDR3 has 15 residues. Germline CDR1 MNHEY, CDR2 SVGAGI. The CDR3 here is CASRGDLYSNQPQHF. The CDR3 DNA reads TGTGCCAGCAGGGGGGACCTTTATAGCAATCAGCCCCAGCATTTT.

CDR3 amino acids: CASSSWASSGNTIYF. CDR3 nucleotides: TGCGCCAGCAGTAGTTGGGCTAGCTCTGGAAACACCATATATTTT. V and J are TRBV4-1 and TRBJ1-3; no reliable D call. Germline V CDR1 and CDR2: MGHRA, YSYEKL. This CDR3 contains 15 residues. Trimming removed 6 bases from V and 0 bases from J, with 12 bases in between.

A word on this clone: The identical CDR3 is also encoded by other nucleotide sequences in the sample. The rearrangement joins TRBV6-5 to TRBJ2-1; D may correspond to TRBD1 or TRBD2 (5 bases each). CDR1 and CDR2 from the germline V gene are MNHEY and SVGAGI. Trimming took off 0 bases at V and 0 bases at J, with 6 bases between the two ends. The CDR3 has 15 amino acids. In DNA form, the CDR3 reads TGTGCCAGCAGTTACTCTGGGACCTCCTACAATGAGCAGTTCTTC. It encodes CASSYSGTSYNEQFF.

The chain employs TRBV6-1 and TRBJ1-2; D is unresolved. V dropped 2 bases and J dropped 4 bases, with 5 bases sitting between them. The CDR3 has 12 residues. Germline assignment: CDR1 MNHNS and CDR2 SASEGT. The CDR3 DNA follows: TGTGCCAGCAGTGAACGTTTCTATGGCTACACCTTC. Residues: CASSERFYGYTF.

A few counts support this clone. V usage is TRBV19 and J usage is TRBJ1-2; no clear D gene. The CDR3 is 15 amino acids. Germline V gene lookup returns CDR1 LNHDA and CDR2 SQIVND (reference sequence). Trimming left V 6 bases short and J 2 bases short, with 16 bases between. Here the CDR3 DNA reads TGTGCCAGTAGGGAAGAAACCGGGCAAAACTATGGCTACACCTTC. It encodes CASREETGQNYGYTF. The complete variable domain, with remaining parts taken from reference TRBV19 and TRBJ1-2, reads DGGITQSPKYLFRKEGQNVTLSCEQNLNHDAMYWYRQDPGQGLRLIYYSQIVNDFQKGDIAEGYSVSREKKESFPLTVTSAQKNPTAFYLCASREETGQNYGYTFGSGTRLTVV.

The chain has TRBV24-1 and TRBJ2-3; 8 bases are shared with TRBD1. The germline CDR1 and CDR2 sequences are KGHDR and SFDVKD. The J segment lost 3 bases and the V segment lost 5 bases, leaving 6 bases of the junction unmatched. This CDR3 region has 15 residues. CDR3 protein: CATSARTGGTDTQYF. The CDR3 DNA sequence: TGTGCCACCAGTGCCAGAACAGGGGGGACAGATACGCAGTATTTT.

In this sample, this clone turned up a few times. The V gene is TRBV24-1, the J gene TRBJ1-5; weak D call: TRBD1 (5 bases). Germline V gene data show CDR1 as KGHDR and CDR2 as SFDVKD. The V end lost 4 bases, the J end lost 2 bases, and 14 bases lay between the germline ends. The CDR3 extends over 16 amino acids. The CDR3 DNA reads TGTGCCACCAGTGACTCGGGGGGAGTAGGCAATCAGCCCCAGCATTTT. Its translation is CATSDSGGVGNQPQHF.

This clone has only a few counts. This chain connects TRBV11-3 to TRBJ2-5, with D perhaps TRBD2 (6 bases). CDR1 and CDR2 from the germline V gene are SGHNT and YENEEA. The CDR3 length is 13 residues. V was clipped by 5 bases and J by 2 bases, with 9 bases between them. CDR3 nucleotide sequence: TGTGCCAGCAGCCGAGGACTACAAGAGACCCAGTACTTC. Its translation is CASSRGLQETQYF.

The V and J genes are TRBV21-1 and TRBJ2-7; the table names TRBD1, a call not compared with the DNA. TRBV21-1 is shown as a pseudogene. The CDR3 length is 14 residues. CDR3 residues: CASSKGAGGFEQYV. CDR3 in DNA: TGTGCCAGCAGCAAGGGAGCAGGGGGCTTCGAGCAGTACGTC.

The chain couples TRBV11-1 to TRBJ2-5, with 7 positions matching TRBD1. The length of the CDR3 is 13 residues. CDR1 and CDR2 (germline): SGHAT, FQDESV (reference sequence). With V trimmed by 4 bases and J by 3 bases, 2 bases remained unmatched. The CDR3, as DNA: TGTGCCAGCAGCTCAGACAGGGAAGAGACCCAGTACTTC. This translates into CASSSDREETQYF.

This clone was picked up one time. This chain connects TRBV5-6 to TRBJ1-2, with D unresolved. V was trimmed by 2 bases and J by 4 bases, leaving 12 bases between them. Germline V gene sequence: CDR1 SGHDT, CDR2 YYEEEE. The CDR3 consists of 14 residues. For the CDR3, the DNA is TGTGCCAGCAGCTTTGGGGTACTTGGCTATGGCTACACCTTC. It encodes CASSFGVLGYGYTF. Full variable domain (missing parts from reference TRBV5-6 and TRBJ1-2): DAGVTQSPTHLIKTRGQQVTLRCSPKSGHDTVSWYQQALGQGPQFIFQYYEEEERQRGNFPDRFSGHQFPNYSSELNVNALLLGDSALYLCASSFGVLGYGYTFGSGTRLTVV.

The chain employs TRBV7-2 and TRBJ1-4; 9 bases fit TRBD1. CDR1 and CDR2 (germline): SGHTA, FQGNSA. V lost 3 bases, J lost 7 bases, and 3 bases stayed unmatched. This CDR3 is built from 14 residues. This CDR3 is CASSFGTGLEKLFF. CDR3 in DNA: TGTGCCAGCAGCTTCGGGACAGGGCTTGAAAAACTGTTTTTT.

The genes are TRBV10-3 and TRBJ2-3; 12 bases line up with TRBD2. The CDR3 is 14 residues long. Trimming took 11 bases from V and 5 from J; bases not matched to a gene: 8. Germline CDR1 ENHRY, CDR2 SYGVKD. The CDR3: CAVGTSGSQDTQYF. The CDR3 nucleotides read TGTGCCGTTGGGACTAGCGGGTCCCAAGATACGCAGTATTTT.

The chain carries TRBV6-6 and TRBJ2-7; D not resolved. Germline V lookup: CDR1 MNHNY, CDR2 SVGAGI (reference sequence). The V end was cut by 0 bases, the J end by 2 bases, with 11 bases between. CDR3 length: 15 amino acids. CDR3 sequence reads: CASSYSLTQTYEQYV. The CDR3 DNA is TGTGCCAGCAGTTACTCGTTAACTCAAACCTACGAGCAGTACGTC.

This clone was found a few times. This chain uses TRBV27 with TRBJ1-4; 7 bases map to TRBD1. CDR1 and CDR2 (germline): MNHEY, SMNVEV (reference sequence). The J segment lost 6 bases and the V segment lost 5 bases, leaving 9 bases of the junction unmatched. The CDR3 consists of 15 residues. CDR3 coding DNA: TGTGCCAGCAGTCTAGGGGGCGCCGGTTATGAAAAACTGTTTTTT. Translated, it gives CASSLGGAGYEKLFF. Together with reference TRBV27 and TRBJ1-4, the CDR3 gives the full variable domain: EAQVTQNPRYLITVTGKKLTVTCSQNMNHEYMSWYRQDPGLGLRQIYYSMNVEVTDKGDVPEGYKVSRKEKRNFPLILESPSPNQTSLYFCASSLGGAGYEKLFFGSGTQLSVL.

This chain uses TRBV5-1 with TRBJ1-2; 7 bases are shared with TRBD1. This CDR3 contains 14 residues. J gave up 5 bases and V 0 bases, and 4 bases lay outside the gene matches. Germline V gives CDR1 SGHRS, CDR2 YFSETQ. CDR3 protein: CASSLAPRGYGYTF. The CDR3 DNA follows: TGCGCCAGCAGCTTGGCCCCCAGGGGGTATGGCTACACCTTC.

This clone showed up just once. The V call is TRBV5-1, the J call TRBJ1-4; TRBD1 might be the D (6 bases). This CDR3 comprises 15 residues. The ends were cut back, 7 bases at V and 4 bases at J, with 17 bases in the middle. CDR1 is SGHRS, CDR2 YFSETQ, per germline. CDR3 sequence (DNA): TGCGCCAGCGGGGATGGGGGGCCCAATAATGAAAAACTGTTTTTT. The encoded protein is CASGDGGPNNEKLFF.

The V gene is TRBV9, the J gene TRBJ1-1; 11 positions agree with TRBD1. The trim removed 0 bases at V and 5 bases at J, leaving 6 bases unmatched. CDR1 SGDLS and CDR2 YYNGEE come from the germline V gene. CDR3 length equals 16 residues. The CDR3 is CASSVGDRGGLTEAFF. For the CDR3, the DNA is TGTGCCAGCAGCGTAGGGGACAGGGGGGGTTTAACTGAAGCTTTCTTT.

This clone was seen more than once but under ten times. The V call is TRBV7-9, the J call TRBJ1-1; D uncertain. CDR3 length equals 12 residues. Germline values: CDR1 SEHNR, CDR2 FQNEAQ (reference sequence). V lost 3 bases and J lost 7, with 9 bases in between. The CDR3 DNA sequence: TGTGCCAGCAGCTTCACAGTCAGTGAAGCTTTCTTT. It encodes CASSFTVSEAFF.

This clone was counted only a few times. The chain joins TRBV2 to TRBJ2-1; 11 positions match TRBD2. Trimming took 5 bases from V and 4 from J; bases not matched to a gene: 4. CDR3 size: 15 residues. Germline values: CDR1 SNHLY, CDR2 FYNNEI. The CDR3 spells CASSPGLAAYNEQFF. The CDR3 DNA is TGTGCCAGCAGTCCGGGACTAGCGGCATACAATGAGCAGTTCTTC.

The V call is TRBV6-1, the J call TRBJ1-5; D remains ambiguous. This CDR3 is built from 14 residues. Germline V gene data show CDR1 as MNHNS and CDR2 as SASEGT. Trimming removed 1 base from V and 5 bases from J, with 9 bases in between. The CDR3 nucleotides are TGTGCCAGCAGTGAAGGCGCAGATTATCAGCCCCAGCATTTT. Amino acids: CASSEGADYQPQHF.

The chain has TRBV2 and TRBJ2-1, with 10 nucleotides matching TRBD2. V trimming: 7 bases; J trimming: 6 bases; junction bases outside the gene matches: 3. The CDR3 length is 13 residues. CDR1 is SNHLY and CDR2 is FYNNEI in the germline V gene. Here the CDR3 reads CASNQRGGNEQFF. The CDR3 DNA reads TGTGCCAGCAACCAGCGGGGGGGCAATGAGCAGTTCTTC.

J is TRBJ2-3 and V is TRBV28; D unresolved. Germline CDR1 reads MDHEN; CDR2 reads SYDVKM. Trimming stripped 6 bases from V and 0 bases from J, with 13 bases between. This CDR3 is built from 15 residues. The chain's CDR3 is CASSPRSSSTDTQYF. The DNA of the CDR3 is TGTGCCAGCAGCCCCAGGTCTTCTAGCACAGATACGCAGTATTTT.